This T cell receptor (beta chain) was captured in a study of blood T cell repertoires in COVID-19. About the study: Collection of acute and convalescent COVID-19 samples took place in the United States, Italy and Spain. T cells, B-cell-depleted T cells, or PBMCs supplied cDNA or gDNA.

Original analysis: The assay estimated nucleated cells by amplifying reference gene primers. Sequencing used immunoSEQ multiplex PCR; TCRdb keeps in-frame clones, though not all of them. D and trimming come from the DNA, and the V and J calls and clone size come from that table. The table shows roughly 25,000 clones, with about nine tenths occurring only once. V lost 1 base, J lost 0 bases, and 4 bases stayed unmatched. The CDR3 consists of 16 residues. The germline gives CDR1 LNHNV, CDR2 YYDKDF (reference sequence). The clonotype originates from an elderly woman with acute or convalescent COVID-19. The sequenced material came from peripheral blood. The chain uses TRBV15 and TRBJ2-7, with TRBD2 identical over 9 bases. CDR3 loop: CATSRVGAGGSYEQYF. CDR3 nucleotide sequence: TGTGCCACCAGCAGAGTAGGAGCGGGAGGCTCCTACGAGCAGTACTTC.